The present T cell receptor (beta chain) was sequenced within a study of blood T cell repertoires in COVID-19. For the study at large: Sources were T cells, B-cell-depleted T cells, or PBMCs; the material itself was cDNA or gDNA.

This table comes from immunoSEQ multiplex PCR, and its TCRdb copy is limited to in-frame clones, with some not included. The table has around 180,000 clones, roughly four fifths seen once. From germline, CDR1 is MGHRA and CDR2 YSYEKL. V trimming: 1 base; J trimming: 0 bases; junction bases outside the gene matches: 3. CDR3 length equals 16 residues. Sequences were obtained from PBMCs or T cells enriched from blood (not recorded which). This chain joins TRBV4-1 and TRBJ1-1, with 9 nucleotides matching TRBD1. This clonotype was sampled from a man in his fifties who had recovered from COVID-19. CDR3 coding DNA: TGCGCCAGCAGCCAAGGAGGGGACAGGGTGAACACTGAAGCTTTCTTT. Amino acid sequence: CASSQGGDRVNTEAFF.